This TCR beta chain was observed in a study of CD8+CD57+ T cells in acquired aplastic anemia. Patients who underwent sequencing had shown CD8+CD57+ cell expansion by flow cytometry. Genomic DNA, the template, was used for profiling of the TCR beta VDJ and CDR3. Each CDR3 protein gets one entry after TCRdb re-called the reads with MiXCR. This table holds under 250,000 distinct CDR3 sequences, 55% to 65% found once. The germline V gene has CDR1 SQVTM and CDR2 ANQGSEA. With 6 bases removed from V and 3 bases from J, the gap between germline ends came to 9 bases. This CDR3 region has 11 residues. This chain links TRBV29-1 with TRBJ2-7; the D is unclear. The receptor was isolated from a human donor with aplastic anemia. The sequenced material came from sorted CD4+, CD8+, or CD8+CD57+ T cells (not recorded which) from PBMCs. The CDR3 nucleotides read TGCAGCGTAAGGAATCACTACGAGCAGTACTTC. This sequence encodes CSVRNHYEQYF.